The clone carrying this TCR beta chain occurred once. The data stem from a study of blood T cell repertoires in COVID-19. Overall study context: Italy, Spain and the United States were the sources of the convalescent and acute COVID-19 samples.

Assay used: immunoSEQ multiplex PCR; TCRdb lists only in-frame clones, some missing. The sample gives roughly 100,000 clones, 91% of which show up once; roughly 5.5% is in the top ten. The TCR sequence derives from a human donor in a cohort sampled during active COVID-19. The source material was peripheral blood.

The CDR3 nucleotides read TGTGCCAGTAGCCCTAGACAGGGGAGCTCAGATACGCAGTATTTT. This sequence encodes CASSPRQGSSDTQYF. The chain combines TRBV19 with TRBJ2-3; 8 bases match TRBD1. The CDR3 loop spans 15 amino acids. Germline lookup yields CDR1 LNHDA and CDR2 SQIVND (reference sequence). Unmatched junction bases numbered 9, after V lost 6 bases and J lost 4 bases.